This section outlines one T cell receptor (beta chain) sequence together with its context. Its target is unknown. V lost 3 bases and J lost 2; bases outside the gene matches: 5. The CDR3 is 17 amino acids. Looked up from germline, CDR1 is KGHSH and CDR2 is LQKENI. This sample is part of a study of cytomegalovirus exposure and HLA in healthy donors. Study in general: Early on, a data release was issued that held 80 million or so unique TCRs from HLA-typed donors. Study-wide results and caveats: The study put about 180 TCR beta chains on its list as cytomegalovirus-associated.

The PCR contained 60 Vbeta and 13 Jbeta primers. TCRdb keeps only in-frame clones here, not all; method: immunoSEQ multiplex PCR. This sample's table has some 160,000 clones. The sequenced material came from PBMCs. The sequence was obtained from a man aged 25-40 years in good health and CMV-seronegative. The chain combines TRBV18 with TRBJ2-2; the match to TRBD2 covers 11 bases. The DNA for the CDR3 is TGTGCCAGCTCACCGCGACGACTAGCGGGAAACACCGGGGAGCTGTTTTTT. Its translation is CASSPRRLAGNTGELFF. Together with reference TRBV18 and TRBJ2-2, the CDR3 gives the full variable domain: NAGVMQNPRHLVRRRGQEARLRCSPMKGHSHVYWYRQLPEEGLKFMVYLQKENIIDESGMPKERFSAEFPKEGPSILRIQQVVRGDSAAYFCASSPRRLAGNTGELFFGEGSRLTVL.